The rows below give T cell receptor beta chains drawn from one sample of a study of blood T cell repertoires in COVID-19. Profiled with immunoSEQ multiplex PCR; TCRdb holds only in-frame clones, not every one. Among about 250,000 clones listed, around 90% were seen once. Material for sequencing was PBMCs or T cells enriched from blood (not recorded which). The receptors here all came from a woman in her forties or fifties who had recovered from COVID-19. CDR3s include the opening cysteine and the closing phenylalanine or tryptophan. The order of the fields is clone size, D gene, V gene, J gene, CDR3 DNA, CDR3 protein. A D gene is named only where the DNA matches it firmly. Not all rows give a size; the values are once, few, many and, for expanded clones, a class.

size: -; D: -; V: TRBV4-3; J: TRBJ2-1; DNA: TGCGCCAGCAGCCAAGATGCCACTAGTAGGGAGCAGTTCTTC; CDR3: CASSQDATSREQFF
size: -; D: TRBD2; V: TRBV28; J: TRBJ2-1; DNA: TGTGCCAGCCCGCCGGGACTAGCGGGAATCGGTGAGCAGTTCTTC; CDR3: CASPPGLAGIGEQFF
size: -; D: -; V: TRBV7-2; J: TRBJ1-1; DNA: TGTGCCAGCATCCTAGCGACCACAGGACCCGTCGAGGCTTTCTTT; CDR3: CASILATTGPVEAFF
size: -; D: TRBD1; V: TRBV4-3; J: TRBJ2-7; DNA: TGCGCCAGCAGCCAGGAGGACAGGGGGGACGAGCAGTACTTC; CDR3: CASSQEDRGDEQYF
size: -; D: -; V: TRBV5-4; J: TRBJ2-1; DNA: TGTGCCAGCAGCTTATCCGGCGGCAACTCCTACAATGAGCAGTTCTTC; CDR3: CASSLSGGNSYNEQFF
size: -; D: -; V: TRBV11-2; J: TRBJ2-2; DNA: TGTGCCAGCAGCAACCCGGGACTGGCGAACACCGGGGAGCTGTTTTTT; CDR3: CASSNPGLANTGELFF
size: -; D: -; V: TRBV30; J: TRBJ1-2; DNA: TGTGCCTGGAGTGTCGAGAAAACAGGGCCAGGCTACACCTTC; CDR3: CAWSVEKTGPGYTF
size: -; D: -; V: TRBV15; J: TRBJ1-4; DNA: TGTGCCACCAGCCGGACAGCCAATAATGAAAAACTGTTTTTT; CDR3: CATSRTANNEKLFF
size: -; D: -; V: TRBV6-5; J: TRBJ2-7; DNA: TGTGCCAGCAGTTCCCGCCGGGACAAACTCTCCTACGAGCAGTACTTC; CDR3: CASSSRRDKLSYEQYF
size: -; D: TRBD1; V: TRBV19; J: TRBJ1-5; DNA: TGTGCCAGCAAGGACAGGGCGAAACAGCCCCAGCATTTT; CDR3: CASKDRAKQPQHF
size: -; D: -; V: TRBV5-6; J: TRBJ2-1; DNA: TGTGCCAGCAGCTTCCAGCGTACCTCCTACAATGAGCAGTTCTTC; CDR3: CASSFQRTSYNEQFF
size: -; D: -; V: TRBV7-3; J: TRBJ2-4; DNA: TGTGCCAGCAGCTTAACGGCAGGTGGGAGCATTCAGTACTTC; CDR3: CASSLTAGGSIQYF
size: -; D: -; V: TRBV10-3; J: TRBJ1-1; DNA: TGTGCCATCACCGGCGGTGGGAACACTGAAGCTTTCTTT; CDR3: CAITGGGNTEAFF
size: -; D: TRBD2; V: TRBV28; J: TRBJ2-3; DNA: TGTGCCACCCAGGGACTAGCGGGAGGATTGGCAGATACGCAGTATTTT; CDR3: CATQGLAGGLADTQYF
size: -; D: TRBD1; V: TRBV5-6; J: TRBJ1-2; DNA: TGTGCCAGCAGCTTGGCCCAGGGGGGCTATGGCTACACCTTC; CDR3: CASSLAQGGYGYTF
size: -; D: -; V: TRBV13; J: TRBJ2-5; DNA: TGTGCCAGCAGCGCGATACCACTGACCCAGTACTTC; CDR3: CASSAIPLTQYF
size: -; D: -; V: TRBV5-1; J: TRBJ1-6; DNA: TGCGCCAGCAGCTCCGTGAGCTCCTATAATTCACCCCTCCACTTT; CDR3: CASSSVSSYNSPLHF
size: -; D: TRBD2; V: TRBV7-9; J: TRBJ2-1; DNA: TGTGCCAGCAGCTTCACTAGCGGGAGCAATGAGCAGTTCTTC; CDR3: CASSFTSGSNEQFF
size: -; D: -; V: TRBV9; J: TRBJ2-3; DNA: TGTGCCAGCAGCGTAGCTCGGGATACGCAGTATTTT; CDR3: CASSVARDTQYF
size: -; D: -; V: TRBV12-5; J: TRBJ2-1; DNA: TGTGCTAGTGGTGTAAACAATGAGCAGTTCTTC; CDR3: CASGVNNEQFF
size: -; D: -; V: TRBV2; J: TRBJ2-5; DNA: TGTGCCAGCAGGCGGGACTCGGAGGAGACCCAGTACTTC; CDR3: CASRRDSEETQYF
size: -; D: TRBD1; V: TRBV6-4; J: TRBJ2-2; DNA: TGTGCCAGCAGTGTTGGGGACAGGGGTACCGGGGAGCTGTTTTTT; CDR3: CASSVGDRGTGELFF
size: few; D: TRBD1; V: TRBV11-2; J: TRBJ1-4; DNA: TGTGCCAGCAGCTTAAGTGGAGGGACAGGGCAAAAACTGTTTTTT; CDR3: CASSLSGGTGQKLFF
size: -; D: -; V: TRBV7-3; J: TRBJ2-4; DNA: TGTGCCAGCAGCCGCAGCCTAGAGGACATTCAGTACTTC; CDR3: CASSRSLEDIQYF
size: -; D: -; V: TRBV3-1/TRBV3-2; J: TRBJ1-1; DNA: TGTGCCAGCAGCGCCCGCCAGGAGAACACTGAAGCTTTCTTT; CDR3: CASSARQENTEAFF